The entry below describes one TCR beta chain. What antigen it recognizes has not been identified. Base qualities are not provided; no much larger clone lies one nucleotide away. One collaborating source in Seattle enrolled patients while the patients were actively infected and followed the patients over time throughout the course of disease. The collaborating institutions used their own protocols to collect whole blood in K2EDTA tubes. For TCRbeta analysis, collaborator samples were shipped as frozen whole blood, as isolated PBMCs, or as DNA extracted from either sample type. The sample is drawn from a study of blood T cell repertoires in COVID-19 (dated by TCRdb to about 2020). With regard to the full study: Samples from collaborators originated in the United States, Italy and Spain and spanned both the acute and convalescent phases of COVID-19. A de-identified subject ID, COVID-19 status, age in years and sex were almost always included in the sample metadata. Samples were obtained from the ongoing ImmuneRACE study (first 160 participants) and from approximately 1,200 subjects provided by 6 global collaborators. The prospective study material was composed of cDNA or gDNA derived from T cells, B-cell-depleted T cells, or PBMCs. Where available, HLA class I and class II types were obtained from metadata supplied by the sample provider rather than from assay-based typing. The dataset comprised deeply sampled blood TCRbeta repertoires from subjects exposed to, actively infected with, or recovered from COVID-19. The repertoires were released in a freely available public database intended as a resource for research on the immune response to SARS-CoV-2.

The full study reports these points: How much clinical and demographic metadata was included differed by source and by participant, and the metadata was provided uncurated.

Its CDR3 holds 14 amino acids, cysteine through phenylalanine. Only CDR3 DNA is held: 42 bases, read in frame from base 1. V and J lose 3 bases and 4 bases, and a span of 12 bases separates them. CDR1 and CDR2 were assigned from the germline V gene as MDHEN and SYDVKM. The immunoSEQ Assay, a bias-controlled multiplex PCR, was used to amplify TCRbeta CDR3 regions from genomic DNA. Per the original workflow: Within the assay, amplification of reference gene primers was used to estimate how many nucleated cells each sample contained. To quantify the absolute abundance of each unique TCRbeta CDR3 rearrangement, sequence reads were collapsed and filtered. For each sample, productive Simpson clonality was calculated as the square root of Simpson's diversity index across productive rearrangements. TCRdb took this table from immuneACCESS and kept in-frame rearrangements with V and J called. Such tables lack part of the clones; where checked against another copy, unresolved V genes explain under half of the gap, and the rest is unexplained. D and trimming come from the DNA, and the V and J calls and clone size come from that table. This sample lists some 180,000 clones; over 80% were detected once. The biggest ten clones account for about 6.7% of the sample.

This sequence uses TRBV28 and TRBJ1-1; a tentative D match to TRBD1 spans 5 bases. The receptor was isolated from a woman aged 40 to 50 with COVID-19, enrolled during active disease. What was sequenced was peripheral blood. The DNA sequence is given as TGTGCCAGCAGTTTTAGGGGTTTGGTCACTGAAGCTTTCTTT. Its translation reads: CASSFRGLVTEAFF.